This TCR beta chain is from a study of early T cells in non-severe SARS-CoV-2 infection. In the library, individual cDNA molecules carried attached unique molecular identifiers. TCRdb ran MiXCR on the 5' RACE reads and lists one entry per CDR3 protein. This sample yields about 61,000 distinct CDR3 sequences, of which around 11% are seen a single time; 1.2% belongs to the top ten. CDR3 length equals 16 residues. Trimming left V 4 bases short and J 1 base short, with 18 bases between. Germline V lookup: CDR1 DFQATT, CDR2 SNEGSKA (reference sequence). The gene calls are TRBV20-1 and TRBJ2-3, with a weak D call TRBD2 (6 bases). This receptor was obtained from an adult who was a healthcare worker with PCR-confirmed SARS-CoV-2 infection or an uninfected control (not recorded which). The donor label of this sample is uncertain. Sequenced here: whole blood, sampled at baseline. The CDR3 protein is CSATQGLLWGTDTQYF. The CDR3 DNA reads TGCAGTGCTACCCAGGGACTTCTCTGGGGCACAGATACGCAGTATTTT.